A single sample is the source of the 16 T cell receptor beta chains below, sequenced in a study of regulatory T cells in long-lasting Graves disease. The time point was: persistent/refractory GD, antithyroid drugs over 5 years with positive TRAb. PBMCs provided the RNA from which the TCR library was made. Combining iRepertoire HTBI primers with Arm-PCR of CDR3 regions, the authors built TCR beta libraries. TCRdb recomputed calls from the multiplex PCR reads with MiXCR, one row per CDR3 protein. The sample consists of 420,000 or so distinct CDR3 sequences, 23% of them appearing once. The input for sequencing was peripheral blood mononuclear cells (PBMCs), taken when the disease was refractory, from a patient treated with antithyroid drugs. These receptor sequences come from a female donor with Graves disease.

This clonotype has ten or more counts. The V call is TRBV3-1, the J call TRBJ2-5, with 7 nucleotides matching TRBD1. Germline V gene lookup returns CDR1 LGHDT and CDR2 YNNKEL (reference sequence). The CDR3 is 15 amino acids. V dropped 1 base and J dropped 5; count of bases not matched to a gene: 7. As DNA, the CDR3 is TGTGCCAGCAGCCAAGGAAAGGACAGGCTTGAGACCCAGTACTTC. Protein product: CASSQGKDRLETQYF.

The chain carries TRBV7-2 and TRBJ1-1, with unresolved D. Germline V gives CDR1 SGHTA, CDR2 FQGNSA. The CDR3 length is 15 residues. The germline V and J ends were trimmed by 5 bases and 1 base, with 14 bases remaining between them. CDR3 DNA sequence: TGTGCCAGCAGCCTTCACGCCCCTGGGAACACTGAAGCTTTCTTT. Translation gives CASSLHAPGNTEAFF.

Points on this clonotype: This clone may be a read error of a much larger clone one base away. It is likely a read error, because the conserved phenylalanine at the end of the CDR3 is missing. The V gene is TRBV7-2, the J gene TRBJ1-6; D gene uncertain. V was shortened by 1 base and J by 4 bases, with 14 bases between the two germline ends. The CDR3 runs 17 residues. The germline gives CDR1 SGHTA, CDR2 FQGNSA. In DNA form, the CDR3 reads TGTGCCAGCAGCTTAGTCGGCTCGGGAGCTTATAATTCACCCCTCCACCTT. Encoded protein: CASSLVGSGAYNSPLHL.

The rearrangement uses TRBV4-1 and TRBJ1-2; D call uncertain. The CDR3 runs 13 residues. V was clipped by 4 bases and J by 10 bases, with 16 bases between them. Germline V gene sequence: CDR1 MGHRA, CDR2 YSYEKL. CDR3 region: CASSPDVPSSYTF. As DNA, the CDR3 is TGCGCCAGCAGCCCCGACGTTCCCAGTTCCTACACCTTC.

This clonotype showed up just a few times. The chain employs TRBV4-1 and TRBJ1-2; D may be TRBD1 (5 bases). CDR3 size: 15 residues. Looked up from germline, CDR1 is MGHRA and CDR2 is YSYEKL. The germline V and J ends were trimmed by 2 bases and 4 bases, with 14 bases remaining between them. CDR3 sequence: CASSQIWTFRYGYTF. The CDR3 DNA sequence: TGCGCCAGCAGCCAAATCTGGACATTCCGCTATGGCTACACCTTC.

The chain is built from TRBV29-1 and TRBJ1-5, with 9 bases that match TRBD1. The V segment lost 5 bases and the J segment 5 bases; nucleotides outside the gene matches: 1. This CDR3 region has 12 residues. Germline V CDR1 and CDR2: SQVTM, ANQGSEA. The CDR3 DNA reads as TGCAGCGTTCGGGACAGGGATCAGCCCCAGCATTTT. Translated, it gives CSVRDRDQPQHF.

On this clonotype itself: A much more abundant neighbour one base away suggests this may be a read error. V gene TRBV29-1 combines with J gene TRBJ2-7; TRBD2 matches 11 bases. The CDR3 runs to 15 residues. Per the germline V gene, CDR1 is SQVTM and CDR2 is ANQGSEA. CDR3: CSAEDTSGSLYEQYF. In nucleotides, the CDR3 is TGCAGCGCTGAAGACACTAGCGGGAGCCTCTACGAGCAGTACTTC.

The sample holds many counts of this clonotype. The V call is TRBV7-8, the J call TRBJ1-6, with TRBD1 matching over 7 bases. The CDR3 sequence is 15 residues long. Per the germline V gene, CDR1 is SGHVS and CDR2 is FQNEAQ. J was trimmed by 5 bases and V by 2 bases; bases with no gene match: 3. CDR3 loop: CASSLRQGNNSPLHF. CDR3 nucleotide sequence: TGTGCCAGCAGCTTAAGACAGGGCAATAATTCACCCCTCCACTTT. Full variable domain (remainder filled in from reference TRBV7-8 and TRBJ1-6): GAGVSQSPRYKVAKRGQDVALRCDPISGHVSLFWYQQALGQGPEFLTYFQNEAQLDKSGLPSDRFFAERPEGSVSTLKIQRTQQEDSAVYLCASSLRQGNNSPLHFGNGTRLTVT.

The table lists this clonotype with many counts. The CDR3 spells CASSYSTFPDNSPLHF. Written as DNA, the CDR3 is TGTGCCAGCAGTTACTCTACTTTTCCCGATAATTCACCCCTCCACTTT. V is TRBV6-2 or TRBV6-3 and J is TRBJ1-6; no firm D call. The CDR3 totals 16 residues. Germline V gene sequence: CDR1 MNHEY, CDR2 SVGEGT. Trimming took 0 bases from V and 5 from J, leaving 11 bases between them.

The CDR3: CASRSGTMNTGELFF. The CDR3 nucleotides read TGTGCCAGCAGAAGCGGGACCATGAACACCGGGGAGCTGTTTTTT. The rearrangement joins TRBV6-1 to TRBJ2-2; 7 nucleotides agree with TRBD2. Germline CDR1 MNHNS, CDR2 SASEGT. CDR3 length equals 15 residues. V lost 6 bases and J lost 1; bases outside the gene matches: 5.

This chain uses TRBV6-2 or TRBV6-3 with TRBJ2-7; TRBD1 matches 7 bases. The CDR3 is 15 residues long. Germline CDR1 MNHEY, CDR2 SVGEGT. The V gene end was trimmed by 2 bases and the J gene end by 3 bases; junction bases not matched to a gene: 7. CDR3 sequence reads: CASSYRRDRFYEQYF. CDR3 sequence (DNA): TGTGCCAGCAGTTACCGCCGGGACAGATTCTACGAGCAGTACTTC.

Comment on this clonotype: A much larger clone lies one base from this, so it may be a read error. The V call is TRBV28, the J call TRBJ2-7; 7 bases match TRBD2. J lost 7 bases, V lost 5 bases, and 20 bases had no gene match. The CDR3 is 17 residues long. Germline V gives CDR1 MDHEN, CDR2 SYDVKM. The DNA for the CDR3 is TGTGCCAGCAGTAAACTGGGCGGGAGTTCTCTAATTAGAGAGCAGTACTTC. It specifies CASSKLGGSSLIREQYF.

This clonotype was found a few times. V gene TRBV6-1 combines with J gene TRBJ2-2, with 7 bases aligning to TRBD2. This CDR3 contains 15 residues. V trimming: 5 bases; J trimming: 5 bases; junction bases outside the gene matches: 8. Germline V gene data show CDR1 as MNHNS and CDR2 as SASEGT. The CDR3 region is CASSPMGGRTGELFF. In nucleotides, the CDR3 is TGTGCCAGCAGTCCTATGGGGGGGAGAACCGGGGAGCTGTTTTTT.

This clonotype was seen more than once but under ten times. The chain employs TRBV6-2 or TRBV6-3 and TRBJ2-1; D is perhaps TRBD1 or TRBD2 (5 bases each). In germline, CDR1 is MNHEY, CDR2 SVGEGT. V gave up 5 bases and J gave up 10 bases, with 27 bases separating them. The CDR3 runs to 17 residues. CDR3: CASSEMGIRERVGEQFF. The DNA for the CDR3 is TGTGCCAGCAGTGAAATGGGTATCAGGGAGAGGGTCGGGGAGCAGTTCTTC.

This clonotype showed up just a few times. The chain uses TRBV7-2 and TRBJ1-6; TRBD1 is a possible D gene (6 bases). Germline CDR1 is SGHTA and CDR2 is FQGNSA. The CDR3 length is 15 residues. Trimming removed 4 bases from V and 7 bases from J, with 14 bases in between. The CDR3 bases are TGTGCCAGCAGCTGGGAGCGGGGGGCAAATTCACCCCTCCACTTT. Translation: CASSWERGANSPLHF.

In this sample, this clonotype turned up a few times. V usage is TRBV12-3 or TRBV12-4 and J usage is TRBJ1-5; 8 bases are shared with TRBD1. The CDR3 contains 19 residues. J lost 6 bases, V lost 3 bases, and 19 bases had no gene match. The CDR3 reads CASSFRIPPGQEMSQPQHF. In DNA form, the CDR3 reads TGTGCCAGCAGTTTCAGGATCCCCCCGGGACAGGAAATGAGTCAGCCCCAGCATTTT.